A single sample is the source of the 31 T cell receptor beta chains below, sequenced in a study of CD8 T cells in Susac syndrome. Reverse transcription of 0.5 to 1 ug RNA was performed with random hexamers. TCRdb used MiXCR to reprocess the immunoSEQ multiplex PCR reads, holding one entry per CDR3 protein. The sample includes around 160,000 distinct CDR3 sequences, about 95% of them seen just once. The sequenced sample was CD4+ T cells from PBMCs. Receptors originate from a human donor in good health.

The DNA of the CDR3 is TGTGCCAGCAGCCATGGCGCAGGGGGCGCGAACACTGAAGCTTTCTTT. Its translation is CASSHGAGGANTEAFF. V gene TRBV3-1 combines with J gene TRBJ1-1, with 8 bases identical to TRBD1. The CDR3 is made up of 16 amino acids. Germline V CDR1 and CDR2: LGHDT, YNNKEL (reference sequence). V lost 3 bases and J lost 1; bases outside the gene matches: 7. The full variable domain, its missing parts supplied by reference TRBV3-1 and TRBJ1-1, is DTAVSQTPKYLVTQMGNDKSIKCEQNLGHDTMYWYKQDSKKFLKIMFSYNNKELIINETVPNRFSPKSPDKAHLNLHINSLELGDSAVYFCASSHGAGGANTEAFFGQGTRLTVV.

This clonotype was picked up one time. This sequence joins TRBV29-1 and TRBJ2-5, with D unresolved. Trimming removed 4 bases at V and 5 bases at J, with 14 bases between. In germline, CDR1 is SQVTM, CDR2 ANQGSEA. The CDR3 spans 13 residues. For the CDR3, the DNA is TGCAGCGTTGCCCTGAGAACGCGGGAGACCCAGTACTTC. Residues: CSVALRTRETQYF.

The chain uses TRBV2 and TRBJ2-5, with 11 bases aligning to TRBD2. Trimming cost V 10 bases and J 5 bases; bases outside gene matches: 9. Germline-derived CDR1 and CDR2 are SNHLY and FYNNEI. The CDR3 consists of 14 residues. The DNA of the CDR3 is TGTGCCACCAATGCCGGGACTAGCGGTGAGACCCAGTACTTC. Its protein is CATNAGTSGETQYF.

A single count supports this clonotype. The V call is TRBV15, the J call TRBJ2-7; D call uncertain. The germline CDR1 and CDR2 sequences are LNHNV and YYDKDF (reference sequence). CDR3 size: 13 residues. V lost 1 base and J lost 3, with 7 bases in between. The CDR3 loop reads CATSRGLVYEQYF. CDR3 nucleotides: TGTGCCACCAGCAGAGGACTGGTCTACGAGCAGTACTTC.

The chain joins TRBV12-3 or TRBV12-4 to TRBJ2-7; unclear D gene. The CDR3 runs to 13 residues. V shed 5 bases and J shed 1 base, with 9 bases lying between them. For the CDR3, the DNA is TGTGCCAGCAGTCCCATCGGGTCCTACGAGCAGTACTTC. This sequence encodes CASSPIGSYEQYF.

The V call is TRBV20-1, the J call TRBJ2-7; D call uncertain. This CDR3 is built from 11 residues. Germline values: CDR1 DFQATT, CDR2 SNEGSKA (reference sequence). Trimming removed 3 bases at V and 6 bases at J, with 9 bases between. CDR3 loop: CSASRRAEQYF. The CDR3 DNA is TGCAGTGCTAGTCGCCGGGCCGAGCAGTACTTC.

This clonotype turned up a few times. The CDR3 coding sequence is TGTGCCAGCAGCTCAGGGACAAACAATGAGCAGTTCTTC. Amino acids: CASSSGTNNEQFF. The rearrangement uses TRBV7-2 and TRBJ2-1, with a tentative D call TRBD1 (6 bases). The germline CDR1 and CDR2 sequences are SGHTA and FQGNSA. The CDR3 is made up of 13 amino acids. The V end was cut by 4 bases, the J end by 5 bases, with 9 bases between.

The genes are TRBV27 and TRBJ1-2, with no clear D. V shed 2 bases and J shed 4 bases, with 8 bases lying between them. The V gene's germline CDR1 is MNHEY and CDR2 SMNVEV (reference sequence). The length of the CDR3 is 13 residues. The CDR3 region is CASSLVGSYGYTF. CDR3 nucleotides: TGTGCCAGCAGTTTAGTGGGCTCCTATGGCTACACCTTC.

The rearrangement joins TRBV20-1 to TRBJ2-5; D remains unclear. CDR1 and CDR2 (germline): DFQATT, SNEGSKA (reference sequence). Trimming pared 7 bases from V and 1 base from J, leaving 7 bases between. The CDR3 sequence is 11 residues long. CDR3 loop: CSGVAQETQYF. The CDR3 DNA follows: TGCAGTGGTGTAGCCCAAGAGACCCAGTACTTC.

The V and J genes are TRBV20-1 and TRBJ2-4; 11 bases align to TRBD2. The germline V gene encodes CDR1 DFQATT and CDR2 SNEGSKA (reference sequence). With 1 base clipped from V and 9 bases from J, the junction kept 2 bases outside the gene matches. The CDR3 contains 13 residues. DNA for the CDR3: TGCAGTGCTAGAGGGACTAGCGGGTTCATTCAGTACTTC. Residues: CSARGTSGFIQYF.

The CDR3, as DNA: TGTGCCAGCAGCTTCCCATCGACAGGGCTACCCTCCTACGAGCAGTACTTC. This codes for CASSFPSTGLPSYEQYF. The chain combines TRBV7-9 with TRBJ2-7; 7 positions match TRBD1. The length of the CDR3 is 17 residues. The V and J ends lost 3 bases and 0 bases, in that order; junction bases with no gene match: 11. Germline lookup yields CDR1 SEHNR and CDR2 FQNEAQ (reference sequence). Complete variable domain (other parts from reference TRBV7-9 and TRBJ2-7): DTGVSQNPRHKITKRGQNVTFRCDPISEHNRLYWYRQTLGQGPEFLTYFQNEAQLEKSRLLSDRFSAERPKGSFSTLEIQRTEQGDSAMYLCASSFPSTGLPSYEQYFGPGTRLTVT.

The rearrangement links TRBV7-3 to TRBJ2-2, with D possibly being TRBD1 (6 bases). This CDR3 has 13 residues. Trimming took off 4 bases at V and 6 bases at J, with 9 bases between the two ends. Per germline, CDR1 SGHTA and CDR2 FQGTGA. CDR3 loop: CASSSTGPGELFF. CDR3 nucleotide sequence: TGTGCCAGCAGCTCCACAGGGCCCGGGGAGCTGTTTTTT.

This clonotype has just one count. This chain connects TRBV29-1 to TRBJ2-3, with D tentatively TRBD2 (5 bases). The CDR3 extends over 13 amino acids. Per germline, CDR1 SQVTM and CDR2 ANQGSEA. The V end lost 7 bases, the J end lost 5 bases, and 16 bases lay between the germline ends. CDR3 sequence: CSAEPRAGDTQYF. The CDR3 DNA sequence: TGCAGCGCCGAACCGCGGGCCGGAGATACGCAGTATTTT.

The chain employs TRBV9 and TRBJ1-4; 7 bases are shared with TRBD1. The CDR3 sequence is 14 residues long. The V segment lost 3 bases and the J segment 5 bases; nucleotides outside the gene matches: 4. The germline CDR1 and CDR2 sequences are SGDLS and YYNGEE. In DNA form, the CDR3 reads TGTGCCAGCAGCGCGGGACAGACGAATGAAAAACTGTTTTTT. It encodes CASSAGQTNEKLFF. Full variable domain (remainder filled in from reference TRBV9 and TRBJ1-4): DSGVTQTPKHLITATGQRVTLRCSPRSGDLSVYWYQQSLDQGLQFLIQYYNGEERAKGNILERFSAQQFPDLHSELNLSSLELGDSALYFCASSAGQTNEKLFFGSGTQLSVL.

A remark on this clonotype: One end of the junction is discordant with germline, which a read error may explain. This chain joins TRBV7-7 and TRBJ2-5, with TRBD1 matching 9 bases. Per germline, CDR1 SSHAT and CDR2 FNYEAQ (reference sequence). The CDR3 is made up of 13 amino acids. This CDR3 is CASSTDRGETQYF. DNA for the CDR3: TGTGCTAGCAGCACCGACAGGGGGGAGACCCAGTACTTC.

The rearrangement joins TRBV12-5 to TRBJ1-6; D is undetermined. Per germline, CDR1 LGHNT and CDR2 FRNRAP. Trimming stripped 11 bases from V and 15 bases from J, with 14 bases between. CDR3 length equals 10 residues. The CDR3 spells CAPTRSNLHF. In nucleotides, the CDR3 is TGTGCTCCCACCAGGAGTAACCTCCACTTT.

This clonotype was observed a single time. The chain combines TRBV28 with TRBJ2-5; maybe TRBD2 (6 bases). Between the trimmed V and J ends, which lost 11 bases and 3 bases, there was a span of 16 bases. CDR1 MDHEN and CDR2 SYDVKM come from the germline V gene. This CDR3 has 13 amino acids. The CDR3 nucleotides read TGTGCCGCGAGAGGGGCTAGCGAAGAGACCCAGTACTTC. Translated: CAARGASEETQYF.

The chain is built from TRBV6-5 and TRBJ2-7, with a weak D call TRBD1 (6 bases). From germline, CDR1 is MNHEY and CDR2 SVGAGI. The CDR3 spans 13 residues. The V and J ends lost 5 bases and 2 bases respectively, with 10 bases between them. Here the CDR3 DNA reads TGTGCCAGCAGTGCAGGGGATGCCTACGAGCAGTACTTC. Its protein is CASSAGDAYEQYF.

The J gene is TRBJ1-2, the V gene TRBV7-9; D not resolved. This CDR3 has 15 residues. The germline V gene encodes CDR1 SEHNR and CDR2 FQNEAQ (reference sequence). V lost 5 bases to trimming and J lost 5 bases, with 18 bases between them. The CDR3 DNA follows: TGTGCCAGCAGCCCCGGAGGAGGCAGTGGGTATGGCTACACCTTC. Translated, it gives CASSPGGGSGYGYTF. The complete variable domain, with remaining parts taken from reference TRBV7-9 and TRBJ1-2, reads DTGVSQNPRHKITKRGQNVTFRCDPISEHNRLYWYRQTLGQGPEFLTYFQNEAQLEKSRLLSDRFSAERPKGSFSTLEIQRTEQGDSAMYLCASSPGGGSGYGYTFGSGTRLTVV.

V usage is TRBV7-2 and J usage is TRBJ1-6; D is unclear. CDR3 length: 13 residues. Germline V CDR1 and CDR2: SGHTA, FQGNSA. Trimming shortened V by 2 bases and J by 9 bases, and 8 bases separated the two germline ends. This CDR3 is CASSLSPGSPLHF. In DNA form, the CDR3 reads TGTGCCAGCAGCTTATCCCCAGGTTCACCCCTCCACTTT.

A single count supports this clonotype. This sequence joins TRBV14 and TRBJ1-6; no definite D call. This CDR3 region has 14 residues. Germline V CDR1 and CDR2: SGHDN, FVKESK. V lost 4 bases, J lost 10 bases, and 14 bases lay in between. CDR3 amino acids: CASSLTWEGSPLHF. CDR3 DNA: TGTGCCAGCAGCCTAACATGGGAAGGATCACCCCTCCACTTT.

The chain uses TRBV2 and TRBJ2-7; 7 bases agree with TRBD1. CDR3 size: 13 residues. Germline CDR1 SNHLY, CDR2 FYNNEI. The trim removed 3 bases at V and 3 bases at J, leaving 2 bases unmatched. CDR3 amino acids: CASSEGQFYEQYF. CDR3 bases: TGTGCCAGCAGTGAGGGACAGTTCTACGAGCAGTACTTC. Combining the CDR3 with reference TRBV2 and TRBJ2-7 gives the whole variable domain EPEVTQTPSHQVTQMGQEVILRCVPISNHLYFYWYRQILGQKVEFLVSFYNNEISEKSEIFDDQFSVERPDGSNFTLKIRSTKLEDSAMYFCASSEGQFYEQYFGPGTRLTVT.

The gene calls are TRBV7-3 and TRBJ1-2; the D is unclear. The CDR3 loop spans 13 amino acids. The germline V gene encodes CDR1 SGHTA and CDR2 FQGTGA. Trimming cost V 5 bases and J 7 bases, with 14 bases left between them. CDR3 region: CASSPSPQLGYTF. The DNA of the CDR3 is TGTGCCAGCAGCCCATCCCCTCAACTTGGCTACACCTTC.

The genes are TRBV10-3 and TRBJ2-5, with D perhaps matching TRBD2 (6 bases). The CDR3 spans 14 residues. The V end was cut by 6 bases, the J end by 1 base, with 12 bases between. CDR1 and CDR2 (germline): ENHRY, SYGVKD. The CDR3 here is CAIRGTLLQETQYF. DNA for the CDR3: TGTGCCATCAGAGGGACTCTGCTCCAAGAGACCCAGTACTTC.

This clonotype has only a few counts. The chain joins TRBV14 to TRBJ2-3; 8 bases agree with TRBD2. This CDR3 region has 12 residues. The V gene's germline CDR1 is SGHDN and CDR2 FVKESK. J gave up 6 bases and V 6 bases, and 2 bases lay outside the gene matches. CDR3 DNA: TGTGCCAGCAGTCGACTAGCGGATACGCAGTATTTT. Protein: CASSRLADTQYF.

This clonotype has a single count. The rearrangement links TRBV29-1 to TRBJ1-1, with 8 bases that match TRBD1. Looked up from germline, CDR1 is SQVTM and CDR2 is ANQGSEA. There are 15 residues in the CDR3. The V segment lost 7 bases and the J segment 5 bases; nucleotides outside the gene matches: 15. In DNA, the CDR3 is TGCAGCGCCCATGGGGCCAGGGGGCAAAGGACTGAAGCTTTCTTT. Amino acids: CSAHGARGQRTEAFF.

V usage is TRBV24-1 and J usage is TRBJ1-5, with D possibly matching TRBD1 (5 bases). Trimming shortened V by 5 bases and J by 7 bases, and 11 bases separated the two germline ends. The germline gives CDR1 KGHDR, CDR2 SFDVKD. There are 13 residues in the CDR3. CDR3 amino acids: CATSVQGNQPQHF. In DNA, the CDR3 is TGTGCCACCAGTGTGCAGGGAAACCAGCCCCAGCATTTT.

The V call is TRBV29-1, the J call TRBJ2-5; 7 bases are a match to TRBD1. Germline V gene sequence: CDR1 SQVTM, CDR2 ANQGSEA. This CDR3 has 12 amino acids. The V gene end was trimmed by 6 bases and the J gene end by 1 base; junction bases not matched to a gene: 2. The CDR3 is CSVGDSQETQYF. CDR3 nucleotides: TGCAGCGTGGGGGACAGCCAAGAGACCCAGTACTTC. Looking up the rest from reference TRBV29-1 and TRBJ2-5 gives the full variable domain: SAVISQKPSRDICQRGTSLTIQCQVDSQVTMMFWYRQQPGQSLTLIATANQGSEATYESGFVIDKFPISRPNLTFSTLTVSNMSPEDSSIYLCSVGDSQETQYFGPGTRLLVL.

V is TRBV7-2 and J is TRBJ1-1; D gene ambiguous. The CDR3 has 17 residues. Germline CDR1 is SGHTA and CDR2 is FQGNSA. V dropped 2 bases and J dropped 0 bases, with 16 bases sitting between them. CDR3 DNA sequence: TGTGCCAGCAGCTTACAGAGTGGAAACAACCTGAACACTGAAGCTTTCTTT. It encodes CASSLQSGNNLNTEAFF.

The chain links TRBV7-9 to TRBJ2-7; D could derive from TRBD1 or TRBD2 (6 bases each). There are 13 residues in the CDR3. Germline V gives CDR1 SEHNR, CDR2 FQNEAQ (reference sequence). With 5 bases removed from V and 12 bases from J, the gap between germline ends came to 20 bases. This CDR3 is CASSGSGGRMWYF. The DNA of the CDR3 is TGTGCCAGCAGCGGATCTGGGGGGCGGATGTGGTACTTC.

This chain joins TRBV14 and TRBJ1-1; D ambiguous. Germline values: CDR1 SGHDN, CDR2 FVKESK. Trimming shortened V by 3 bases and J by 0 bases, and 11 bases separated the two germline ends. CDR3 length: 15 residues. CDR3 sequence reads: CASSHQTRLNTEAFF. CDR3 sequence (DNA): TGTGCCAGCAGCCACCAGACCAGGCTGAACACTGAAGCTTTCTTT.